The 2 T cell receptor beta chains given below trace back to one sample, sequenced in a study of shared clonotypes between healthy human individuals. Sequenced by immunoSEQ multiplex PCR; TCRdb stores in-frame clones only, minus some. The sample shows 2 million to 2.5 million clones, approximately 94% of them seen only once. Sequencing was performed on naive CD4+ T cells sorted from blood. Sample subset: CD45RA+ positively selected. Every receptor here comes from a young man in good health.

This chain links TRBV10-3 with TRBJ2-7; D ambiguous. The CDR3 consists of 15 residues. Between the trimmed V and J ends, which lost 6 bases and 0 bases, there was a span of 15 bases. Germline CDR1 ENHRY, CDR2 SYGVKD. The CDR3 region is CAIRERAADSYEQYF. The CDR3 coding sequence is TGTGCCATCAGGGAACGGGCGGCAGACTCCTACGAGCAGTACTTC.

The V and J genes are TRBV2 and TRBJ2-7, with 8 bases fitting TRBD1. After removal of 4 bases from V and 7 bases from J, the junction contained 6 bases not matched to a gene. CDR1 and CDR2 (germline): SNHLY, FYNNEI. The CDR3 contains 13 residues. CDR3 sequence (DNA): TGTGCCAGCAGTGCTCAGGGGGCAGGGGAGCAGTACTTC. It yields the protein CASSAQGAGEQYF. Drawing the rest from reference TRBV2 and TRBJ2-7, the complete variable domain is EPEVTQTPSHQVTQMGQEVILRCVPISNHLYFYWYRQILGQKVEFLVSFYNNEISEKSEIFDDQFSVERPDGSNFTLKIRSTKLEDSAMYFCASSAQGAGEQYFGPGTRLTVT.